The 12 T cell receptor beta chains presented below share a single source sample, sequenced in a study of blood T cell repertoires in COVID-19. TCRdb's table, derived via immunoSEQ multiplex PCR, lists solely in-frame clones and lacks some. This sample has under 110,000 clones, with 90% to 95% found just once. The specimen sequenced was peripheral blood. Receptors originate from a man in his fifties with acute or convalescent COVID-19.

J is TRBJ1-4 and V is TRBV19; 9 positions agree with TRBD1. After removal of 3 bases from V and 7 bases from J, the junction contained 3 bases not matched to a gene. The CDR3 is made up of 14 amino acids. Germline values: CDR1 LNHDA, CDR2 SQIVND (reference sequence). The CDR3 region has the DNA TGTGCCAGTAGTATGGGACAGGGAGTTGAAAAACTGTTTTTT. Residues: CASSMGQGVEKLFF.

This clone has just a few counts. The CDR3 bases are TGTGCCAGCAGCGGGACAGGCAATCAGCCCCAGCATTTT. Translating it yields CASSGTGNQPQHF. This chain joins TRBV9 and TRBJ1-5, with a tentative D call TRBD1 (6 bases). Trimming removed 3 bases at V and 2 bases at J, with 6 bases between. CDR3 length equals 13 residues. The germline gives CDR1 SGDLS, CDR2 YYNGEE. Looking up the rest from reference TRBV9 and TRBJ1-5 gives the full variable domain: DSGVTQTPKHLITATGQRVTLRCSPRSGDLSVYWYQQSLDQGLQFLIQYYNGEERAKGNILERFSAQQFPDLHSELNLSSLELGDSALYFCASSGTGNQPQHFGDGTRLSIL.

The genes are TRBV29-1 and TRBJ1-4; possibly TRBD1 for D (6 bases). The V gene's germline CDR1 is SQVTM and CDR2 ANQGSEA. The CDR3 has 13 residues. V lost 2 bases and J 10 bases, leaving 14 bases between the germline ends. CDR3 protein: CSVESGGAGKLFF. CDR3 sequence (DNA): TGCAGCGTTGAATCTGGGGGCGCCGGAAAACTGTTTTTT.

V usage is TRBV4-2 and J usage is TRBJ2-5, with D possibly being TRBD2 (5 bases). From germline, CDR1 is LGHNA and CDR2 YNFKEQ. The CDR3 has 15 amino acids. The V end was cut by 0 bases, the J end by 5 bases, with 13 bases between. CDR3 in amino acids: CASSQETERGETQYF. The CDR3, as DNA: TGTGCCAGCAGCCAAGAGACGGAGCGAGGGGAGACCCAGTACTTC.

In its sample, this clone was seen once. The chain is built from TRBV6-2 or TRBV6-3 and TRBJ2-6; no reliable D call. V was cut by 2 bases and J by 3 bases, with 5 bases left in between. Germline CDR1 is MNHEY and CDR2 is SVGEGT. The length of the CDR3 is 14 residues. CDR3 nucleotides: TGTGCCAGCAGTTACCGGGTTGGGGCCAACGTCCTGACTTTC. Encoded protein: CASSYRVGANVLTF.

The chain recombines TRBV28 with TRBJ1-5; D possibly corresponds to TRBD1 (6 bases). Germline V lookup: CDR1 MDHEN, CDR2 SYDVKM. The germline V and J ends were trimmed by 6 bases and 6 bases, with 12 bases remaining between them. This CDR3 has 13 residues. In DNA, the CDR3 is TGTGCCAGCAGCCTAGGGGGTACTCAGCCCCAGCATTTT. Residues: CASSLGGTQPQHF. Filled out from reference TRBV28 and TRBJ1-5, the complete variable domain reads DVKVTQSSRYLVKRTGEKVFLECVQDMDHENMFWYRQDPGLGLRLIYFSYDVKMKEKGDIPEGYSVSREKKERFSLILESASTNQTSMYLCASSLGGTQPQHFGDGTRLSIL.

J is TRBJ1-4 and V is TRBV11-3; D not certain. Germline lookup yields CDR1 SGHNT and CDR2 YENEEA. Trimming left V 5 bases short and J 3 bases short, with 16 bases between. There are 16 residues in the CDR3. Here the CDR3 reads CASSPGMGRANEKLFF. CDR3 in DNA: TGTGCCAGCAGCCCGGGGATGGGAAGAGCTAATGAAAAACTGTTTTTT.

V is TRBV2 and J is TRBJ2-4, with TRBD1 as a possible D gene (5 bases). The CDR3 contains 15 residues. From germline, CDR1 is SNHLY and CDR2 FYNNEI. The V gene lost 7 bases and the J gene lost 0 bases, with 13 bases spanning the gap. In DNA form, the CDR3 reads TGTGCCAGCAATAAACAGGCTTTAGCCAAAAACATTCAGTACTTC. The encoded protein is CASNKQALAKNIQYF.

The chain recombines TRBV12-5 with TRBJ2-6; 7 bases line up with TRBD2. Germline V gives CDR1 LGHNT, CDR2 FRNRAP. Trimming at V came to 3 bases and at J to 4 bases, leaving 9 bases not matched to a gene. This CDR3 has 17 amino acids. The CDR3 spells CASGFGRGTGGANVLTF. In DNA, the CDR3 is TGTGCTAGTGGTTTCGGGCGGGGGACCGGCGGGGCCAACGTCCTGACTTTC.

This clone came up a few times. The V and J genes are TRBV7-9 and TRBJ2-2; D not resolved. V gave up 11 bases and J gave up 4 bases, with 14 bases separating them. Germline CDR1 and CDR2: SEHNR and FQNEAQ (reference sequence). The CDR3 has 13 residues. CDR3 nucleotide sequence: TGTGCCCCCGATAAGTCGGGCACCGGGGAGCTGTTTTTT. Protein product: CAPDKSGTGELFF.

V usage is TRBV6-5 and J usage is TRBJ1-2; D perhaps matches TRBD1 (6 bases). V lost 5 bases, J lost 5 bases, and 15 bases lay in between. Looked up from germline, CDR1 is MNHEY and CDR2 is SVGAGI. This CDR3 contains 14 residues. The CDR3 bases are TGTGCCAGCAGTCGCCGGGACAAAGGATATGGCTACACCTTC. It yields the protein CASSRRDKGYGYTF.

V gene TRBV5-1 combines with J gene TRBJ1-2; TRBD1 is a possible D gene (5 bases). Germline lookup yields CDR1 SGHRS and CDR2 YFSETQ. The length of the CDR3 is 14 residues. V dropped 5 bases and J dropped 2 bases, with 13 bases sitting between them. The CDR3 protein is CASSDSNRNYGYTF. The DNA for the CDR3 is TGCGCCAGCAGTGACAGTAACCGAAACTATGGCTACACCTTC. The full variable domain, with the rest looked up from reference TRBV5-1 and TRBJ1-2, is KAGVTQTPRYLIKTRGQQVTLSCSPISGHRSVSWYQQTPGQGLQFLFEYFSETQRNKGNFPGRFSGRQFSNSRSEMNVSTLELGDSALYLCASSDSNRNYGYTFGSGTRLTVV.